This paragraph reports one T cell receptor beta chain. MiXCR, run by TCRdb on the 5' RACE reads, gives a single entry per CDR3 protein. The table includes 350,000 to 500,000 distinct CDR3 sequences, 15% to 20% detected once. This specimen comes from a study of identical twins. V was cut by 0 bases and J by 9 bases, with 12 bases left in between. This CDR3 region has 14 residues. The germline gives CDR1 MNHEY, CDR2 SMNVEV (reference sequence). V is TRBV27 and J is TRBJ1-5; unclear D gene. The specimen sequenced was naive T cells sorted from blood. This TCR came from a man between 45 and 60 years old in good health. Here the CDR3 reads CASSLSTGLGPQHF. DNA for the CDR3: TGTGCCAGCAGTTTATCGACGGGTTTAGGGCCCCAGCATTTT.